A selection of T cell receptor beta chains follows, all from one sample in a study of blood T cell repertoires in COVID-19. Sequencing used immunoSEQ multiplex PCR; TCRdb keeps in-frame clones, though not all of them. The repertoire holds 250,000 to 300,000 clones, with about 89% as singletons. The sequencing input was peripheral blood. The receptors shown here come from a man aged 35-49 years with acute or convalescent COVID-19. The CDR3 runs from the conserved cysteine through the conserved F or W. The D gene is left open where the match is weak. Clone size is not always given. Where it is, it says once, few, many or a class for expanded clones.

clone_size: .
j_call: TRBJ1-1
v_call: TRBV5-4
d_call: .
cdr3_aa: CASSFGEGMNTEAFF
cdr3_nt: TGTGCCAGCAGCTTCGGAGAAGGAATGAACACTGAAGCTTTCTTT

clone_size: once
j_call: TRBJ1-5
v_call: TRBV2
d_call: .
cdr3_aa: CASRERLSNQPQHF
cdr3_nt: TGTGCCAGCAGGGAGCGGCTTAGCAATCAGCCCCAGCATTTT

clone_size: .
j_call: TRBJ2-7
v_call: TRBV5-6
d_call: .
cdr3_aa: CASSLKGLQYF
cdr3_nt: TGTGCCAGCAGCTTAAAGGGACTCCAGTACTTC

clone_size: .
j_call: TRBJ1-2
v_call: TRBV5-1
d_call: .
cdr3_aa: CASSTSSADYGYTF
cdr3_nt: TGCGCCAGCAGCACGTCTTCGGCGGACTATGGCTACACCTTC

clone_size: .
j_call: TRBJ1-1
v_call: TRBV7-9
d_call: TRBD1
cdr3_aa: CASSPAQTGGSTEAFF
cdr3_nt: TGTGCCAGCAGCCCGGCACAGACAGGGGGTAGCACTGAAGCTTTCTTT

clone_size: .
j_call: TRBJ1-4
v_call: TRBV3-1/TRBV3-2
d_call: .
cdr3_aa: CASGRGEKLFF
cdr3_nt: TGTGCCAGCGGACGGGGTGAAAAACTGTTTTTT

clone_size: .
j_call: TRBJ1-2
v_call: TRBV6-6
d_call: .
cdr3_aa: CASSYWTEDGYTF
cdr3_nt: TGTGCCAGCAGTTACTGGACAGAAGATGGCTACACCTTC

clone_size: .
j_call: TRBJ1-2
v_call: TRBV4-2
d_call: .
cdr3_aa: CASSQDTGRLVYGYTF
cdr3_nt: TGTGCCAGCAGCCAAGATACAGGGCGCTTAGTCTATGGCTACACCTTC

clone_size: .
j_call: TRBJ1-6
v_call: TRBV6-5
d_call: TRBD1
cdr3_aa: CASTRTGQAGSPLHF
cdr3_nt: TGTGCCAGCACCAGAACTGGACAGGCCGGATCACCCCTCCACTTT

clone_size: .
j_call: TRBJ2-1
v_call: TRBV7-3
d_call: .
cdr3_aa: CASSRVSGSSGNEQFF
cdr3_nt: TGTGCCAGCAGCCGCGTCTCAGGTTCCTCAGGGAATGAGCAGTTCTTC

clone_size: .
j_call: TRBJ2-7
v_call: TRBV7-3
d_call: .
cdr3_aa: CASSPGGSPVKQYF
cdr3_nt: TGTGCCAGCAGCCCAGGGGGGTCCCCCGTCAAGCAGTACTTC

clone_size: .
j_call: TRBJ2-2
v_call: TRBV6-6
d_call: .
cdr3_aa: CASSQYPRAANTGELFF
cdr3_nt: TGTGCCAGCAGTCAGTACCCCAGGGCCGCGAACACCGGGGAGCTGTTTTTT

clone_size: .
j_call: TRBJ2-7
v_call: TRBV19
d_call: .
cdr3_aa: CASSINGRASYEQYF
cdr3_nt: TGTGCCAGTAGTATTAATGGCAGGGCCTCCTACGAGCAGTACTTC

clone_size: .
j_call: TRBJ1-1
v_call: TRBV29-1
d_call: TRBD1
cdr3_aa: CSVKGQPNTEAFF
cdr3_nt: TGCAGCGTGAAGGGACAGCCTAACACTGAAGCTTTCTTT

clone_size: .
j_call: TRBJ1-2
v_call: TRBV19
d_call: .
cdr3_aa: CASSIAPSPYYGYTF
cdr3_nt: TGTGCCAGTAGTATAGCCCCTTCCCCTTACTATGGCTACACCTTC

clone_size: .
j_call: TRBJ2-2
v_call: TRBV18
d_call: TRBD1
cdr3_aa: CASSRTTGGSAGELFF
cdr3_nt: TGTGCCAGCTCCCGAACTACAGGGGGCTCGGCCGGGGAGCTGTTTTTT

clone_size: .
j_call: TRBJ1-1
v_call: TRBV7-9
d_call: TRBD1
cdr3_aa: CASSPRQGVGNTEAFF
cdr3_nt: TGTGCCAGCAGCCCCAGACAGGGGGTCGGGAACACTGAAGCTTTCTTT

clone_size: .
j_call: TRBJ1-6
v_call: TRBV5-4
d_call: TRBD1
cdr3_aa: CASSASNRGRWSPLHF
cdr3_nt: TGTGCCAGCAGCGCCTCTAACAGGGGGCGTTGGTCACCCCTCCACTTT

clone_size: once
j_call: TRBJ2-1
v_call: TRBV6-1
d_call: TRBD1
cdr3_aa: CASSEQGAYNEQFF
cdr3_nt: TGTGCCAGCAGTGAGCAGGGGGCATACAATGAGCAGTTCTTC

clone_size: .
j_call: TRBJ2-3
v_call: TRBV5-1
d_call: .
cdr3_aa: CATSPGGRADTQYF
cdr3_nt: TGCGCCACCTCCCCGGGGGGCAGGGCAGATACGCAGTATTTT

clone_size: .
j_call: TRBJ1-1
v_call: TRBV7-6
d_call: .
cdr3_aa: CASSSESIRVLNTEAFF
cdr3_nt: TGTGCCAGCAGCTCTGAGTCCATCAGGGTCCTGAACACTGAAGCTTTCTTT

clone_size: .
j_call: TRBJ2-7
v_call: TRBV19
d_call: .
cdr3_aa: CASSISGGDYEQYF
cdr3_nt: TGTGCCAGTAGTATTAGCGGCGGAGACTACGAGCAGTACTTC

clone_size: .
j_call: TRBJ2-2
v_call: TRBV24-1
d_call: .
cdr3_aa: CATSDAGRTGELFF
cdr3_nt: TGTGCCACCAGTGATGCAGGCCGCACCGGGGAGCTGTTTTTT

clone_size: .
j_call: TRBJ2-2
v_call: TRBV4-1
d_call: .
cdr3_aa: CASSQRGNANTGELFF
cdr3_nt: TGCGCCAGCAGCCAAAGGGGAAACGCGAACACCGGGGAGCTGTTTTTT

clone_size: .
j_call: TRBJ1-1
v_call: TRBV28
d_call: TRBD1
cdr3_aa: CASSGQGQGRTEAFF
cdr3_nt: TGTGCCAGCAGTGGGCAGGGACAGGGGAGAACTGAAGCTTTCTTT

clone_size: .
j_call: TRBJ2-5
v_call: TRBV6-5
d_call: .
cdr3_aa: CASSYGGQTQETQYF
cdr3_nt: TGTGCCAGCAGTTACGGAGGACAGACACAAGAGACCCAGTACTTC

clone_size: .
j_call: TRBJ1-3
v_call: TRBV3-1/TRBV3-2
d_call: .
cdr3_aa: CASSLPRSAGNTIYF
cdr3_nt: TGTGCCAGCAGCCTCCCCCGTTCAGCTGGAAACACCATATATTTT

clone_size: .
j_call: TRBJ2-1
v_call: TRBV15
d_call: .
cdr3_aa: CATRQSSYNEQFF
cdr3_nt: TGTGCCACCAGACAGAGCTCCTACAATGAGCAGTTCTTC

clone_size: .
j_call: TRBJ1-3
v_call: TRBV18
d_call: .
cdr3_aa: CASSYGPPRGGNTIYF
cdr3_nt: TGTGCCAGCTCGTACGGGCCACCCAGGGGAGGAAACACCATATATTTT

clone_size: .
j_call: TRBJ2-1
v_call: TRBV6-5
d_call: .
cdr3_aa: CASRSGSPYNEQFF
cdr3_nt: TGTGCCAGCAGGTCCGGGAGCCCCTACAATGAGCAGTTCTTC

clone_size: .
j_call: TRBJ1-6
v_call: TRBV6-2/TRBV6-3
d_call: .
cdr3_aa: CASSSGSHRAPLHF
cdr3_nt: TGTGCCAGCAGTTCCGGGTCACACAGGGCACCCCTCCACTTT